This T cell receptor (beta chain) is drawn from a study of T cell changes during pregnancy in multiple sclerosis. This CDR3 contains 13 residues. V shed 0 bases and J shed 8 bases, with 7 bases lying between them. CDR1 is LGHNA, CDR2 YSLEER, per germline. Only in-frame clones appear in the TCRdb table, and some are missing; sequencing was by immunoSEQ multiplex PCR. This sample carries approximately 20,000 clones, approximately 90% of them seen once, and the ten largest clones take 5.8%. J is TRBJ2-2 and V is TRBV4-3; possible D gene TRBD1, 5 bases. The specimen comprised CD8+ T cells from peripheral blood mononuclear cells, sampled in the third trimester of pregnancy. The receptor was derived from a female donor in good health, enrolled as a control in a pregnancy study. The CDR3 region is CASSQEYRGELFF. CDR3 sequence (DNA): TGCGCCAGCAGCCAAGAGTACAGGGGGGAGCTGTTTTTT.